The 10 T cell receptor beta chains in this list originate from one sample, sequenced in a study of early T cells in non-severe SARS-CoV-2 infection (dated by TCRdb to 2020 to 2023). Preparation of the library involved 5' RACE. Data came from a NextSeq 500. Starting from the raw public reads, TCRdb applied fastp trimming at Q25, assembled clones with MiXCR and retained in-frame beta chains. Identical CDR3 proteins give one entry, which carries the most common genes and DNA. Recorded for this sample are 75,000 to 95,000 distinct CDR3 sequences; approximately 17% of them occurred a single time. Together, the top ten hold about 4.7% of the sample. The starting material was whole blood, obtained at baseline. The receptors stem from an adult who was a healthcare worker with PCR-confirmed SARS-CoV-2 infection or an uninfected control (not recorded which).

The rearrangement joins TRBV5-1 to TRBJ2-7; maybe TRBD2 (5 bases). CDR3 length: 14 amino acids. Germline V gene sequence: CDR1 SGHRS, CDR2 YFSETQ. Between the trimmed V and J ends, which lost 3 bases and 4 bases, there was a span of 14 bases. The CDR3: CASSSDGLKYEQYF. CDR3 coding DNA: TGCGCCAGCAGCTCGGACGGACTGAAATACGAGCAGTACTTC.

About this clonotype itself: At one of its ends the junction is not consistent with the germline gene, which may arise from a read error. The chain recombines TRBV28 with TRBJ2-7; weak D call: TRBD1 (5 bases). Germline CDR1 and CDR2: MDHEN and SYDVKM. The CDR3 sequence is 11 residues long. The CDR3 is CTSSFRDEQYF. CDR3 DNA: TGTACCAGCAGTTTCAGGGACGAGCAGTACTTC.

The V and J genes are TRBV27 and TRBJ2-1; 11 positions match TRBD1. This CDR3 spans 14 amino acids. With 7 bases clipped from V and 4 bases from J, the junction kept 3 bases outside the gene matches. Germline CDR1 is MNHEY and CDR2 is SMNVEV (reference sequence). CDR3 DNA: TGTGCCAGCACCGGGACAGGGGGGTACAATGAGCAGTTCTTC. As protein: CASTGTGGYNEQFF.

In its sample, this clonotype was seen a few times. The rearrangement uses TRBV20-1 and TRBJ2-3; D uncertain. The CDR3 totals 10 residues. V was pared by 6 bases and J by 6 bases, with 7 bases between. From germline, CDR1 is DFQATT and CDR2 SNEGSKA (reference sequence). This CDR3 is CSAYMDTQYF. DNA for the CDR3: TGCAGTGCCTACATGGATACGCAGTATTTT.

This chain links TRBV10-1 with TRBJ2-2; no firm D call. Looked up from germline, CDR1 is WNHNN and CDR2 is SYGVQD (reference sequence). The CDR3 runs to 12 residues. The V gene lost 4 bases and the J gene lost 8 bases, with 8 bases spanning the gap. CDR3 residues: CASSVDSGELFF. In DNA, the CDR3 is TGCGCCAGCAGTGTAGACTCAGGGGAGCTGTTTTTT.

This clonotype was seen more than once but under ten times. The V and J genes are TRBV4-3 and TRBJ2-6; TRBD1 or TRBD2 may be the D gene (5 bases each). The CDR3 length is 15 residues. Germline V gene lookup returns CDR1 LGHNA and CDR2 YSLEER. Trimming cost V 0 bases and J 4 bases, with 7 bases left between them. The CDR3 here is CASSQDRDGANVLTF. As DNA, the CDR3 is TGCGCCAGCAGCCAAGACAGGGACGGGGCCAACGTCCTGACTTTC.

This clonotype has ten or more counts. This rearrangement joins TRBV14 to TRBJ2-7; 8 nucleotides line up with TRBD2. Germline CDR1 reads SGHDN; CDR2 reads FVKESK. CDR3 size: 13 residues. J gave up 6 bases and V 4 bases, and 5 bases lay outside the gene matches. CDR3 in amino acids: CASSPGGLREQYF. The CDR3 bases are TGTGCCAGCAGCCCGGGGGGGTTGCGCGAGCAGTACTTC.

This clonotype was counted a few times. This rearrangement joins TRBV11-2 to TRBJ2-7, with no clear D. V lost 6 bases and J lost 1, with 16 bases in between. The CDR3 runs to 15 residues. Per germline, CDR1 SGHAT and CDR2 FQNNGV. The CDR3 loop reads CASRAAIGSSYEQYF. DNA of the CDR3: TGTGCCAGCAGAGCTGCGATTGGATCGTCCTACGAGCAGTACTTC.

This clonotype was detected only a few times. The chain links TRBV28 to TRBJ2-7, with D possibly TRBD1 on 6 matching bases. This CDR3 comprises 18 residues. The germline CDR1 and CDR2 sequences are MDHEN and SYDVKM. With 2 bases removed from V and 2 bases from J, the gap between germline ends came to 22 bases. Here the CDR3 reads CASSLGRGLSSPTYEQYF. CDR3 nucleotide sequence: TGTGCCAGCAGTTTAGGCAGGGGCCTCTCTAGCCCGACCTACGAGCAGTACTTC.

The V and J genes are TRBV2 and TRBJ2-3, with 13 positions matching TRBD2. Germline CDR1 is SNHLY and CDR2 is FYNNEI. CDR3 length: 11 amino acids. V lost 7 bases to trimming and J lost 14 bases; unmatched junction nucleotides: 3. This CDR3 is CASTRTSGRYF. The CDR3, as DNA: TGTGCCAGCACAAGGACTAGCGGGAGGTATTTT.